The rows below give T cell receptor beta chains drawn from one sample of a study of cytomegalovirus exposure and HLA in healthy donors. Libraries were prepared by immunoSEQ multiplex PCR; TCRdb keeps only in-frame clonotypes and omits some of them. The sample holds 120,000 or so clones, over 9.5% seen once. The sequencing sample was made of PBMCs. Source of these receptors: a woman between 18 and 29 years old in good health and CMV-seropositive. Both conserved end residues are part of each CDR3. The D gene is left open where the match is weak. Not all rows give a size; the values are once, few, many and, for expanded clones, a class.

CDR3 DNA: TGTGCCAGCAGACTAGAACGGAGGGAGAACACTGAAGCTTTCTTT; CDR3 protein: CASRLERRENTEAFF; V gene: TRBV6-5; clone size: .; D gene: .; J gene: TRBJ1-1
CDR3 DNA: TGTGCCAGCAGCCAAGATTGGGCGGGGGCAGATGAAGCTTTCTTT; CDR3 protein: CASSQDWAGADEAFF; V gene: TRBV14; clone size: .; D gene: .; J gene: TRBJ1-1
CDR3 DNA: TGTGCCAGTCAGGCAGATACTAGCACAGATACGCAGTATTTT; CDR3 protein: CASQADTSTDTQYF; V gene: TRBV19; clone size: few; D gene: .; J gene: TRBJ2-3
CDR3 DNA: TGTGCCAGCAGTTATAGCGGGACCAGCTCCTACAATGAGCAGTTCTTC; CDR3 protein: CASSYSGTSSYNEQFF; V gene: TRBV6-5; clone size: few; D gene: TRBD2; J gene: TRBJ2-1
CDR3 DNA: TGTGCCAGCAGCGAAGGGACTAGCAGCACAGATACGCAGTATTTT; CDR3 protein: CASSEGTSSTDTQYF; V gene: TRBV4-2; clone size: .; D gene: TRBD2; J gene: TRBJ2-3
CDR3 DNA: .; CDR3 protein: CASSTSGLAGVNEQFF; V gene: TRBV28; clone size: few; D gene: .; J gene: TRBJ2-1
CDR3 DNA: TGTGCCCCCTGGGGCGATACGCAGTATTTT; CDR3 protein: CAPWGDTQYF; V gene: TRBV6-4; clone size: .; D gene: .; J gene: TRBJ2-3
CDR3 DNA: TGTGCCAGCATGGCGGGGGAGGTTAGCACTGAAGCTTTCTTT; CDR3 protein: CASMAGEVSTEAFF; V gene: TRBV6-5; clone size: few; D gene: .; J gene: TRBJ1-1
CDR3 DNA: TGTGCCAGCAGCATTACAGGGACCGCCTACGAGCAGTACTTC; CDR3 protein: CASSITGTAYEQYF; V gene: TRBV28; clone size: few; D gene: .; J gene: TRBJ2-7
CDR3 DNA: TGTGCCAGTTCTGAAGGGGGCAGATACGAGCAGTACTTC; CDR3 protein: CASSEGGRYEQYF; V gene: TRBV6-6; clone size: .; D gene: TRBD1; J gene: TRBJ2-7
CDR3 DNA: TGTGCCAGCAGCTTAGCCCGAATCATCGCGGACAGCTACACCTTC; CDR3 protein: CASSLARIIADSYTF; V gene: TRBV7-9; clone size: .; D gene: .; J gene: TRBJ1-2
CDR3 DNA: TGTGCCAGCATCATGATTGCAGGGTACGGCAATCAGCCCCAGCATTTT; CDR3 protein: CASIMIAGYGNQPQHF; V gene: TRBV28; clone size: .; D gene: .; J gene: TRBJ1-5
CDR3 DNA: TGCGCCAGCAGCCCCGGGGGCGGGAGGCGGTACGAGCAGTACTTC; CDR3 protein: CASSPGGGRRYEQYF; V gene: TRBV5-1; clone size: .; D gene: TRBD2; J gene: TRBJ2-7
CDR3 DNA: TGTGCCTTGGGGGGGCATGAGCAGTTCTTC; CDR3 protein: CALGGHEQFF; V gene: TRBV30; clone size: .; D gene: .; J gene: TRBJ2-1
CDR3 DNA: TGCGCCAGCAGCTCCCTTAGTAGCGTAAACACTGAAGCTTTCTTT; CDR3 protein: CASSSLSSVNTEAFF; V gene: TRBV5-1; clone size: few; D gene: .; J gene: TRBJ1-1
CDR3 DNA: TGTGCCAGCAGTGAATATCAGTTTGTGTTCTTC; CDR3 protein: CASSEYQFVFF; V gene: TRBV2; clone size: few; D gene: .; J gene: TRBJ2-1
CDR3 DNA: TGTGCCAGCAGTTTTAAGGGGGCGGGCAATCAGCCCCAGCATTTT; CDR3 protein: CASSFKGAGNQPQHF; V gene: TRBV27; clone size: .; D gene: TRBD1; J gene: TRBJ1-5
CDR3 DNA: TGTGCCAGCAGCCCTCAAATAGTTCGACAGGGGAAGCAGACTGAAGCTTTCTTT; CDR3 protein: CASSPQIVRQGKQTEAFF; V gene: TRBV11-2; clone size: .; D gene: TRBD1; J gene: TRBJ1-1
CDR3 DNA: TGTGCCAGCAGTTTATTCGCGGGAGGTATCACCTACGAGCAGTACTTC; CDR3 protein: CASSLFAGGITYEQYF; V gene: TRBV27; clone size: .; D gene: TRBD2; J gene: TRBJ2-7
CDR3 DNA: TGTGCCATCAGTGATGAGGCTACAGATACGCAGTATTTT; CDR3 protein: CAISDEATDTQYF; V gene: TRBV10-3; clone size: .; D gene: .; J gene: TRBJ2-3
CDR3 DNA: TGCAGCGTTGCTACCAAACTTTCGGATACGCAGTATTTT; CDR3 protein: CSVATKLSDTQYF; V gene: TRBV29-1; clone size: few; D gene: .; J gene: TRBJ2-3
CDR3 DNA: TGTGCCAGCAGTGAAGCAGCGGGAGGTTCCTACGAGCAGTACTTC; CDR3 protein: CASSEAAGGSYEQYF; V gene: TRBV6-1; clone size: .; D gene: TRBD2; J gene: TRBJ2-7
CDR3 DNA: TGTGCCTGGACGGGCTCTGGAAACACCATATATTTT; CDR3 protein: CAWTGSGNTIYF; V gene: TRBV30; clone size: few; D gene: .; J gene: TRBJ1-3
CDR3 DNA: TGTGCCAGCAGTTGGGCAGGGGATAATACTGAAGCTTTCTTT; CDR3 protein: CASSWAGDNTEAFF; V gene: TRBV6-1; clone size: few; D gene: .; J gene: TRBJ1-1
CDR3 DNA: TGTGCCAGCAGCTTAAAGGGAGCCCAGTCAGAGCAGTTCTTC; CDR3 protein: CASSLKGAQSEQFF; V gene: TRBV11-2; clone size: few; D gene: .; J gene: TRBJ2-1
CDR3 DNA: TGTGCCAGCAGCTTAACGGGAGAAAACTATGGCTACACCTTC; CDR3 protein: CASSLTGENYGYTF; V gene: TRBV11-2; clone size: once; D gene: .; J gene: TRBJ1-2
CDR3 DNA: TGCAGCGTTACTAGCGGAGGGACTAGCACAGATACGCAGTATTTT; CDR3 protein: CSVTSGGTSTDTQYF; V gene: TRBV29-1; clone size: .; D gene: TRBD2; J gene: TRBJ2-3
CDR3 DNA: TGTGCCAGCAGCGGGGGGGGCACAGATACGCAGTATTTT; CDR3 protein: CASSGGGTDTQYF; V gene: TRBV5-4; clone size: few; D gene: TRBD2; J gene: TRBJ2-3
CDR3 DNA: TGTGCCAGCAGCAAACAGCCTGAAGCTTTCTTT; CDR3 protein: CASSKQPEAFF; V gene: TRBV7-9; clone size: .; D gene: .; J gene: TRBJ1-1
CDR3 DNA: TGTGCCAGCAGGGCGGGAGGGCCGACAGATACGCAGTATTTT; CDR3 protein: CASRAGGPTDTQYF; V gene: TRBV6-5; clone size: few; D gene: TRBD2; J gene: TRBJ2-3
CDR3 DNA: TGTGCCAGCAGCTTAGCGTCGGGGTATGGCTACACCTTC; CDR3 protein: CASSLASGYGYTF; V gene: TRBV7-9; clone size: .; D gene: .; J gene: TRBJ1-2
CDR3 DNA: TGTGCCAGCACCCCCAGAGAGCGGGAGGGCATTTACGAGCAGTACTTC; CDR3 protein: CASTPREREGIYEQYF; V gene: TRBV25-1; clone size: few; D gene: TRBD2; J gene: TRBJ2-7
CDR3 DNA: TGTGCCAGCAGCCAAGGGGAGTCGGCCTACGAGCAGTACTTC; CDR3 protein: CASSQGESAYEQYF; V gene: TRBV14; clone size: .; D gene: .; J gene: TRBJ2-7
CDR3 DNA: TGTGCCAGCAGTCCCCAGGGTCAGGGGCTGGAGACCCAGTACTTC; CDR3 protein: CASSPQGQGLETQYF; V gene: TRBV6-1; clone size: few; D gene: .; J gene: TRBJ2-5
CDR3 DNA: TGTGCCACCGAAAGGGGAGGGAAAACTTTCTTT; CDR3 protein: CATERGGKTFF; V gene: TRBV27; clone size: few; D gene: .; J gene: TRBJ1-1
CDR3 DNA: TGTGCCAGCAGTTTTGGGACTAGCTTATCCAATGAGCAGTTCTTC; CDR3 protein: CASSFGTSLSNEQFF; V gene: TRBV27; clone size: .; D gene: TRBD2; J gene: TRBJ2-1
CDR3 DNA: TGTGCCAGCAGCTTGCTAGACTCCTACGAGCAGTACTTC; CDR3 protein: CASSLLDSYEQYF; V gene: TRBV5-6; clone size: .; D gene: .; J gene: TRBJ2-7
CDR3 DNA: TGTGCCAGCAGCGCCTCCCTGACAGGGATTCCCAACGTCCTGACTTTC; CDR3 protein: CASSASLTGIPNVLTF; V gene: TRBV2; clone size: .; D gene: TRBD1; J gene: TRBJ2-6
CDR3 DNA: TGTGCCGCCGCCGTTACAGGGATGAACACTGAAGCTTTCTTT; CDR3 protein: CAAAVTGMNTEAFF; V gene: TRBV28; clone size: .; D gene: .; J gene: TRBJ1-1
CDR3 DNA: TGCGCCAGCAGTCGCGACAGGGACAATCAGCCCCAGCATTTT; CDR3 protein: CASSRDRDNQPQHF; V gene: TRBV10-2; clone size: few; D gene: TRBD1; J gene: TRBJ1-5
CDR3 DNA: TGCAGCGCCCAGGGGTGGGGCACTGAAGCTTTCTTT; CDR3 protein: CSAQGWGTEAFF; V gene: TRBV29-1; clone size: .; D gene: .; J gene: TRBJ1-1
CDR3 DNA: TGTGCCAGCAGGTCCGGCGCTAGCACCGGGGAGCTGTTTTTT; CDR3 protein: CASRSGASTGELFF; V gene: TRBV7-3; clone size: few; D gene: .; J gene: TRBJ2-2
CDR3 DNA: TGTGCCAGCTCTCCGATCCCGGCAGGGGGCAGGACTGAAGCTTTCTTT; CDR3 protein: CASSPIPAGGRTEAFF; V gene: TRBV18; clone size: .; D gene: TRBD1; J gene: TRBJ1-1
CDR3 DNA: TGTGCCAGCAGCTTGTCAGGGCTGGACTATGGCTACACCTTC; CDR3 protein: CASSLSGLDYGYTF; V gene: TRBV5-6; clone size: .; D gene: .; J gene: TRBJ1-2
CDR3 DNA: TGTGCCAGCAGTTTCAATGGGGCGGATGAAAAACTGTTTTTT; CDR3 protein: CASSFNGADEKLFF; V gene: TRBV6-5; clone size: .; D gene: .; J gene: TRBJ1-4
CDR3 DNA: TGTGCCAGCAGCTTAGCGCGGGACGGCGGTGGGGACACTGAAGCTTTCTTT; CDR3 protein: CASSLARDGGGDTEAFF; V gene: TRBV7-6; clone size: few; D gene: .; J gene: TRBJ1-1
CDR3 DNA: TGTGCCAGCAGACTAGCGGGGACCGGGGAGCTGTTTTTT; CDR3 protein: CASRLAGTGELFF; V gene: TRBV19; clone size: few; D gene: TRBD2; J gene: TRBJ2-2
CDR3 DNA: TGTGCCAGCAGTGAAGCGCGCGGGGCAGGGAGGAACACTGAAGCTTTCTTT; CDR3 protein: CASSEARGAGRNTEAFF; V gene: TRBV6-1; clone size: .; D gene: .; J gene: TRBJ1-1
CDR3 DNA: TGCAGTGCTGGGGGGGAAGAGACCCAGTACTTC; CDR3 protein: CSAGGEETQYF; V gene: TRBV20-1; clone size: few; D gene: TRBD2; J gene: TRBJ2-5
CDR3 DNA: TGTGCCAGCAGCCTCCGCACAGATACGCAGTATTTT; CDR3 protein: CASSLRTDTQYF; V gene: TRBV7-9; clone size: .; D gene: .; J gene: TRBJ2-3
CDR3 DNA: TGCGCCAGCAGCTCGAGCTCTGGGGCCAACGTCCTGACTTTC; CDR3 protein: CASSSSSGANVLTF; V gene: TRBV5-1; clone size: few; D gene: .; J gene: TRBJ2-6
CDR3 DNA: TGTGCCAGCAGCAGAACAACAGGGGGTGACTATGGCTACACCTTC; CDR3 protein: CASSRTTGGDYGYTF; V gene: TRBV11-1; clone size: few; D gene: TRBD1; J gene: TRBJ1-2
CDR3 DNA: TGTGCCAGCAGTTGGTCAAGCGGGACGAATGAGCAGTTCTTC; CDR3 protein: CASSWSSGTNEQFF; V gene: TRBV27; clone size: .; D gene: TRBD2; J gene: TRBJ2-1